These 20 T cell receptor beta chains were sequenced from one sample in a study of blood T cell repertoires in COVID-19. Profiling relied on immunoSEQ multiplex PCR, and the TCRdb table lists in-frame clones only, not all of them. Of around 150,000 clones in the sample, 88% are singletons; the top ten hold roughly a tenth. Sequencing used peripheral blood. The receptors come from a man aged 45-65 years with active or convalescent COVID-19.

A remark on this clone: This clone may be a read error of a much larger clone one base away. The chain is built from TRBV5-6 and TRBJ2-7; D gene ambiguous. V shed 2 bases and J shed 1 base, with 7 bases lying between them. The CDR3 is 13 amino acids. Looked up from germline, CDR1 is SGHDT and CDR2 is YYEEEE. CDR3 sequence: CASSFAGSYEQYF. CDR3 nucleotides: TGTGCCAGCAGCTTCGCCGGGTCCTACGAGCAGTACTTC.

The chain employs TRBV19 and TRBJ1-1; D not certain. The V gene lost 1 base and the J gene lost 2 bases, with 11 bases spanning the gap. This CDR3 region has 15 residues. Germline CDR1 and CDR2: LNHDA and SQIVND (reference sequence). The CDR3 loop is CASSIGTVSNTEAFF. CDR3 in DNA: TGTGCCAGTAGTATAGGAACAGTTTCTAACACTGAAGCTTTCTTT.

This chain joins TRBV7-9 and TRBJ2-3, with TRBD2 matching over 15 bases. V was clipped by 5 bases and J by 5 bases; unmatched bases: 11. Germline V lookup: CDR1 SEHNR, CDR2 FQNEAQ (reference sequence). The CDR3 sequence is 18 residues long. CDR3 sequence reads: CASSRTSGRARRRDTQYF. DNA of the CDR3: TGTGCCAGCAGCCGGACTAGCGGGAGGGCCCGGAGGAGAGATACGCAGTATTTT. Filled out from reference TRBV7-9 and TRBJ2-3, the complete variable domain reads DTGVSQNPRHKITKRGQNVTFRCDPISEHNRLYWYRQTLGQGPEFLTYFQNEAQLEKSRLLSDRFSAERPKGSFSTLEIQRTEQGDSAMYLCASSRTSGRARRRDTQYFGPGTRLTVL.

This CDR3 is CASSNSPSGTHNEQFF. The CDR3 DNA reads TGCGCCAGCAGCAACTCCCCTAGCGGGACCCACAATGAGCAGTTCTTC. The chain links TRBV5-1 to TRBJ2-1; 9 positions match TRBD2. J lost 5 bases, V lost 4 bases, and 10 bases had no gene match. The CDR3 is 16 amino acids. The germline CDR1 and CDR2 sequences are SGHRS and YFSETQ. The full variable domain, in which reference TRBV5-1 and TRBJ2-1 provide the parts outside the CDR3, is KAGVTQTPRYLIKTRGQQVTLSCSPISGHRSVSWYQQTPGQGLQFLFEYFSETQRNKGNFPGRFSGRQFSNSRSEMNVSTLELGDSALYLCASSNSPSGTHNEQFFGPGTRLTVL.

This clone was seen only a few times. This CDR3 is also generated by other DNA sequences in the sample. The chain joins TRBV9 to TRBJ2-3; D may be TRBD2 (7 bases). V was trimmed by 3 bases and J by 1 base, leaving 18 bases between them. This CDR3 is built from 17 residues. Germline V gene sequence: CDR1 SGDLS, CDR2 YYNGEE. The CDR3 loop reads CASSEGGWEGRTDTQYF. The CDR3 DNA is TGTGCCAGCAGCGAGGGGGGTTGGGAGGGCCGCACAGATACGCAGTATTTT.

Only one count was recorded for this clone. This sequence joins TRBV7-2 and TRBJ2-1, with TRBD2 identical over 13 bases. With 5 bases clipped from V and 8 bases from J, the junction kept 9 bases outside the gene matches. This CDR3 spans 16 amino acids. The germline V gene encodes CDR1 SGHTA and CDR2 FQGNSA. The chain's CDR3 is CASSTRRTSGSDEQFF. The CDR3 bases are TGTGCCAGCAGCACCCGTCGGACTAGCGGGAGCGATGAGCAGTTCTTC. The full variable domain, rest sourced from reference TRBV7-2 and TRBJ2-1, is GAGVSQSPSNKVTEKGKDVELRCDPISGHTALYWYRQSLGQGLEFLIYFQGNSAPDKSGLPSDRFSAERTGGSVSTLTIQRTQQEDSAVYLCASSTRRTSGSDEQFFGPGTRLTVL.

This clone has a single count. This sequence joins TRBV28 and TRBJ2-1; weak D call: TRBD1 (6 bases). The CDR3 runs 15 residues. Trimming pared 5 bases from V and 0 bases from J, leaving 11 bases between. Germline CDR1 is MDHEN and CDR2 is SYDVKM. CDR3 in amino acids: CASSTDRSSYNEQFF. Here the CDR3 DNA reads TGTGCCAGCAGTACCGACAGGAGCTCCTACAATGAGCAGTTCTTC.

This chain uses TRBV28 with TRBJ1-2, with D possibly TRBD1 on 5 matching bases. In germline, CDR1 is MDHEN, CDR2 SYDVKM. The CDR3 contains 11 residues. DNA of the CDR3: TGTGGGTTGGGGGGAACCTATGGCTACACCTTC. Translating it yields CGLGGTYGYTF.

This chain links TRBV28 with TRBJ1-5; D is unclear. Trimming stripped 4 bases from V and 0 bases from J, with 4 bases between. Germline-derived CDR1 and CDR2 are MDHEN and SYDVKM. CDR3 length: 13 residues. The CDR3 nucleotides read TGTGCCAGCAGTTCAATTAGCAATCAGCCCCAGCATTTT. Translating it yields CASSSISNQPQHF.

This chain links TRBV11-2 with TRBJ2-1, with 8 bases lining up with TRBD2. V lost 5 bases and J lost 6; bases outside the gene matches: 12. CDR3 length: 16 amino acids. Germline V gene data show CDR1 as SGHAT and CDR2 as FQNNGV. CDR3 in DNA: TGTGCCAGCAGCCCCCGAATAGCGGGATTTGTCAATGAGCAGTTCTTC. Protein product: CASSPRIAGFVNEQFF.

The chain recombines TRBV5-5 with TRBJ1-5, with D maybe TRBD1 (5 bases). The CDR3 contains 14 residues. Germline V gene lookup returns CDR1 SGHKS and CDR2 YYEKEE (reference sequence). Deletions cut 4 bases from V and 5 bases from J, with 13 bases between. The CDR3 bases are TGTGCCAGCAGCCCGGGACCGGGAGATCAGCCCCAGCATTTT. Translation gives CASSPGPGDQPQHF.

The CDR3 region is CASSSLVRRGLSYEQYF. CDR3 nucleotides: TGTGCCAGCAGCTCCCTAGTACGTAGGGGGCTGTCCTACGAGCAGTACTTC. The rearrangement uses TRBV11-2 and TRBJ2-7; 7 bases agree with TRBD1. This CDR3 contains 17 residues. CDR1 is SGHAT and CDR2 is FQNNGV in the germline V gene. After removal of 4 bases from V and 1 base from J, the junction contained 13 bases not matched to a gene.

The rearrangement uses TRBV28 and TRBJ1-5; D gene uncertain. The V gene's germline CDR1 is MDHEN and CDR2 SYDVKM. Trimming cost V 6 bases and J 6 bases, with 18 bases left between them. The CDR3 covers 15 residues. The CDR3 region is CASRPTHSRGQPQHF. The CDR3 region has the DNA TGTGCCAGCAGGCCAACCCATTCACGGGGTCAGCCCCAGCATTTT. Full variable domain (remainder filled in from reference TRBV28 and TRBJ1-5): DVKVTQSSRYLVKRTGEKVFLECVQDMDHENMFWYRQDPGLGLRLIYFSYDVKMKEKGDIPEGYSVSREKKERFSLILESASTNQTSMYLCASRPTHSRGQPQHFGDGTRLSIL.

The chain uses TRBV6-5 and TRBJ2-7; 14 nucleotides match TRBD2. This CDR3 is built from 15 residues. Germline V gives CDR1 MNHEY, CDR2 SVGAGI. Germline trimming cut 7 bases from V and 4 bases from J; bases unmatched to any gene: 6. CDR3 nucleotides: TGTGCCAGCATCGGACTAGCGGGAGGCCAGTACGAGCAGTACTTC. Its translation: CASIGLAGGQYEQYF.

This chain uses TRBV4-1 with TRBJ1-1; 7 bases match TRBD1. This CDR3 has 15 amino acids. J lost 5 bases, V lost 0 bases, and 6 bases had no gene match. Germline V gene lookup returns CDR1 MGHRA and CDR2 YSYEKL. CDR3 nucleotides: TGCGCCAGCAGCCAAGATGGCAGGGGGATGACTGAAGCTTTCTTT. Protein product: CASSQDGRGMTEAFF.

This chain links TRBV5-1 with TRBJ2-7, with TRBD1 identical over 7 bases. The CDR3 extends over 14 amino acids. With V trimmed by 4 bases and J by 2 bases, 6 bases remained unmatched. CDR1 is SGHRS and CDR2 is YFSETQ in the germline V gene. Here the CDR3 reads CASSLQTGTYEQYF. As DNA, the CDR3 is TGCGCCAGCAGCCTACAGACAGGGACCTACGAGCAGTACTTC.

The rearrangement uses TRBV7-2 and TRBJ2-7, with TRBD1 matching 10 bases. CDR3 length equals 15 residues. The germline V gene has CDR1 SGHTA and CDR2 FQGNSA. Trimming removed 3 bases from V and 7 bases from J; junction bases left unmatched: 9. The CDR3 loop is CASSLAGTGAFEQYF. CDR3 nucleotide sequence: TGTGCCAGCAGCTTGGCCGGGACAGGGGCCTTTGAGCAGTACTTC.

V gene TRBV6-6 combines with J gene TRBJ1-1; 9 positions agree with TRBD1. The CDR3 loop spans 13 amino acids. V shed 6 bases, J shed 5 bases, and the junction held 4 bases outside the gene matches. Germline CDR1 MNHNY, CDR2 SVGAGI (reference sequence). CDR3 DNA sequence: TGTGCCAGCAGCCCGACAGGGGGGACTGAAGCTTTCTTT. The encoded protein is CASSPTGGTEAFF.

This chain joins TRBV20-1 and TRBJ2-1; D ambiguous. There are 12 residues in the CDR3. Trimming took off 3 bases at V and 8 bases at J, with 11 bases between the two ends. Germline V gene data show CDR1 as DFQATT and CDR2 as SNEGSKA (reference sequence). The CDR3 sequence: CSASLQLHEQFF. CDR3 bases: TGCAGTGCTAGTTTACAGCTTCATGAGCAGTTCTTC.

Concerning this clone: The junction does not match germline at one end; this may be a read error. The rearrangement links TRBV7-7 to TRBJ1-4, with D hard to call. There are 15 residues in the CDR3. CDR1 and CDR2 (germline): SSHAT, FNYEAQ (reference sequence). The CDR3 nucleotides are TGTGCTAGCAGCACGGGTCTTGGAACTAATGAAAAACTGTTTTTT. Encoded protein: CASSTGLGTNEKLFF.